These T cell receptor beta chains were read from a single sample in a study of vaccination effects on CD4 cells after COVID-19. These receptors' targets are unknown. Sequencing was performed with immunoSEQ multiplex PCR; in TCRdb, only in-frame clones are kept and a portion is missing. The sample records approximately 82,000 clones, around 76% being singletons. This sample comprised CD4+ T cells from PBMCs cultured with HCoV-229E spike peptides, obtained before COVID-19 vaccination. The receptors were gathered from a human donor who received a COVID-19 vaccine. Each CDR3 is given with its conserved first and last residue. Fields, in order: J gene, D gene, clone size, V gene, CDR3 length, CDR3 protein, CDR3 DNA. D genes are given only for firm matches. A clone size is listed for some rows: how often the clone was seen (once, few, many), or a class if it is expanded.

TRBJ2-6,NA,once,TRBV5-1,15,CASSQEGDGANVLTF,TGCGCCAGCAGCCAGGAGGGGGACGGGGCCAACGTCCTGACTTTC
TRBJ2-5,NA,NA,TRBV5-5,15,CASSFISLARETQYF,TGTGCCAGCAGCTTTATCTCGCTAGCGAGGGAGACCCAGTACTTC
TRBJ2-1,NA,NA,TRBV3-1/TRBV3-2,13,CASSQDGYNEQFF,TGTGCCAGCAGCCAGGACGGGTACAATGAGCAGTTCTTC
TRBJ2-2,TRBD1,NA,TRBV5-1,14,CASTSGQATGELFF,TGCGCCAGCACCTCAGGACAGGCCACCGGGGAGCTGTTTTTT
TRBJ1-6,NA,NA,TRBV2,13,CASSRQPNSPLHF,TGTGCCAGCAGCCGACAGCCTAATTCACCCCTCCACTTT
TRBJ1-3,NA,NA,TRBV9,14,CASSATGTGNTIYF,TGTGCCAGCAGCGCTACAGGGACTGGAAACACCATATATTTT
TRBJ2-1,NA,NA,TRBV24-1,16,CATSDFGTGSYNEQFF,TGTGCCACCAGTGATTTCGGCACAGGATCCTACAATGAGCAGTTCTTC
TRBJ2-5,TRBD1,NA,TRBV6-5,14,CASRGDSDQETQYF,TGTGCCAGCAGAGGGGACAGTGACCAAGAGACCCAGTACTTC
TRBJ2-3,NA,NA,TRBV14,13,CASSQDRGDTQYF,TGTGCCAGCAGCCAAGACCGGGGAGATACGCAGTATTTT
TRBJ1-3,NA,few,TRBV28,15,CASSLLQVSGNTIYF,TGTGCCAGCAGTTTATTGCAGGTCTCTGGAAACACCATATATTTT
TRBJ1-3,NA,once,TRBV19,15,CASSTTGYSGNTIYF,TGTGCCAGTAGTACTACAGGATACTCTGGAAACACCATATATTTT
TRBJ2-1,NA,NA,TRBV24-1,15,CATSDSRQRGNEQFF,TGTGCCACCAGTGATTCGCGACAGCGAGGGAATGAGCAGTTCTTC
TRBJ2-2,NA,once,TRBV6-4,13,CASSWRDTGELFF,TGTGCCAGCAGTTGGCGGGACACCGGGGAGCTGTTTTTT
TRBJ2-2,TRBD1,NA,TRBV10-3,16,CAIRDQQGAGTGELFF,TGTGCCATCAGAGACCAACAGGGGGCGGGGACCGGGGAGCTGTTTTTT
TRBJ2-3,NA,NA,TRBV6-5,14,CASRTGGGTDTQYF,TGTGCCAGCCGGACAGGAGGGGGCACAGATACGCAGTATTTT
TRBJ1-1,NA,NA,TRBV11-2,11,CASSLSSEAFF,TGTGCCAGCAGCTTATCGAGTGAAGCTTTCTTT
TRBJ2-5,TRBD2,NA,TRBV3-1/TRBV3-2,16,CASSPNSGGLGETQYF,TGTGCCAGCAGCCCTAACAGCGGGGGACTTGGGGAGACCCAGTACTTC
TRBJ1-2,NA,once,TRBV24-1,13,CATSDYDRKGYTF,TGTGCCACCAGTGACTATGATCGGAAGGGCTACACCTTC
TRBJ1-2,NA,NA,TRBV9,14,CASSRDVDVYGYTF,TGTGCCAGCAGCCGCGACGTGGACGTCTATGGCTACACCTTC
TRBJ1-1,TRBD1,NA,TRBV29-1,14,CSAGRTGMNTEAFF,TGCAGCGCCGGGCGGACAGGGATGAACACTGAAGCTTTCTTT
TRBJ1-2,NA,NA,TRBV12-3/TRBV12-4,10,CASASYGYTF,TGTGCCAGCGCCTCCTATGGCTACACCTTC
TRBJ2-1,TRBD1,NA,TRBV29-1,13,CSVRTGGENEQFF,TGCAGCGTCCGGACAGGGGGCGAGAATGAGCAGTTCTTC
TRBJ2-2,NA,NA,TRBV19,16,CASSIDGRANTGELFF,TGTGCCAGTAGTATAGATGGCAGGGCCAACACCGGGGAGCTGTTTTTT
TRBJ1-2,TRBD1,NA,TRBV4-2,17,CASSQENNRGQIYGYTF,TGTGCCAGCAGCCAAGAGAACAATAGGGGGCAAATCTATGGCTACACCTTC
TRBJ2-1,TRBD2,NA,TRBV7-2,14,CASSPSLAGGPGFF,TGTGCCAGCAGCCCCTCACTAGCGGGGGGGCCGGGGTTCTTC
TRBJ2-1,TRBD2,once,TRBV6-6,15,CASFTSGGGFNEQFF,TGTGCCAGCTTCACTAGCGGGGGGGGGTTTAATGAGCAGTTCTTC
TRBJ2-1,NA,many,TRBV7-7,15,CASSHDSSIYNEQFF,TGTGCCAGCAGCCACGACAGTAGTATCTACAATGAGCAGTTCTTC
TRBJ1-2,NA,NA,TRBV14,14,CASSQVGTPHGYTF,TGTGCCAGCAGCCAAGTGGGGACCCCCCATGGCTACACCTTC
TRBJ2-5,NA,NA,TRBV7-3,14,CASSHQGTRETQYF,TGTGCCAGCAGCCATCAGGGGACTCGGGAGACCCAGTACTTC
TRBJ2-3,NA,NA,TRBV5-1,14,CASSLQAGADTQYF,TGCGCCAGCAGCTTGCAGGCCGGGGCAGATACGCAGTATTTT
TRBJ1-5,TRBD1,NA,TRBV6-2/TRBV6-3,16,CASSYSDRGSNQPQHF,TGTGCCAGCAGTTACTCTGACAGGGGTAGCAATCAGCCCCAGCATTTT
TRBJ1-2,TRBD1,once,TRBV2,15,CASSGGQGVNYGYTF,TGTGCCAGCAGTGGCGGACAGGGGGTTAACTATGGCTACACCTTC
TRBJ2-3,NA,few,TRBV4-1,17,CASSPSWSRGVAYTQYF,TGCGCCAGCAGCCCATCTTGGTCAAGAGGAGTAGCATATACGCAGTATTTT
TRBJ2-3,TRBD2,NA,TRBV5-4,16,CASSSPTSGGLDTQYF,TGTGCCAGCAGCTCCCCGACTAGCGGGGGGTTAGATACGCAGTATTTT
TRBJ1-2,NA,NA,TRBV30,16,CAWSLRWRKPDYGYTF,TGTGCCTGGAGTTTACGGTGGCGCAAACCGGACTATGGCTACACCTTC
TRBJ1-5,TRBD1,NA,TRBV12-5,14,CASGPGQGSQPQHF,TGTGCTAGTGGCCCGGGACAGGGGAGTCAGCCCCAGCATTTT
TRBJ1-1,NA,NA,TRBV6-6,15,CASSPPRDLNTEAFF,TGTGCCAGCAGCCCACCGAGGGACTTGAACACTGAAGCTTTCTTT
TRBJ1-4,NA,NA,TRBV30,14,CAWGPTVRDEKLFF,TGTGCCTGGGGCCCGACAGTGAGGGACGAAAAACTGTTTTTT
TRBJ1-1,NA,NA,TRBV12-3/TRBV12-4,12,CASASGYTEAFF,TGTGCCAGCGCGTCGGGGTACACTGAAGCTTTCTTT
TRBJ2-2,TRBD2,few,TRBV6-5,15,CASSLGLAPTGELFF,TGTGCCAGCAGTCTAGGACTAGCGCCGACCGGGGAGCTGTTTTTT
TRBJ1-1,TRBD1,NA,TRBV7-2,15,CASGRIGTEHTEAFF,TGTGCCAGCGGTCGAATCGGGACAGAACACACTGAAGCTTTCTTT
TRBJ1-6,TRBD1,NA,TRBV9,14,CASSQGGGNSPLHF,TGTGCCAGCAGCCAGGGGGGCGGCAATTCACCCCTCCACTTT
TRBJ1-1,NA,NA,TRBV5-1,14,CASRLSGLNTEAFF,TGCGCCAGCCGTTTGTCAGGGCTGAACACTGAAGCTTTCTTT
TRBJ1-1,NA,NA,TRBV5-1,14,CASSPMTLNTEAFF,TGCGCCAGCAGCCCGATGACACTGAACACTGAAGCTTTCTTT
TRBJ1-1,NA,once,TRBV27,13,CASSLSGGGPAFF,TGTGCCAGCAGTTTATCGGGGGGCGGTCCGGCTTTCTTT
TRBJ2-1,NA,NA,TRBV19,14,CASSSTRRVPEQFF,TGTGCCAGTAGCTCGACTAGAAGGGTCCCTGAGCAGTTCTTC
TRBJ1-4,NA,NA,TRBV7-9,14,CASSLGSPNEKLFF,TGTGCCAGCAGCTTGGGGTCACCTAATGAAAAACTGTTTTTT
TRBJ2-3,NA,NA,TRBV6-1,13,CASSEQSTDTQYF,TGTGCCAGCAGTGAACAGAGCACAGATACGCAGTATTTT
TRBJ1-2,NA,NA,TRBV7-2,15,CASSPGTPGYSGYTF,TGTGCCAGCAGCCCCGGGACGCCCGGCTATTCTGGCTACACCTTC
TRBJ1-6,NA,few,TRBV10-1,14,CASSDGSYNSPLHF,TGCGCCAGCAGTGACGGTTCCTATAATTCACCCCTCCACTTT
TRBJ1-1,NA,NA,TRBV5-5,16,CASSLDPGRGRTEAFF,TGTGCCAGCAGCTTGGACCCCGGCAGGGGCCGTACTGAAGCTTTCTTT
TRBJ2-2,NA,NA,TRBV27,13,CASRETNTGELFF,TGTGCCAGCAGAGAAACGAACACCGGGGAGCTGTTTTTT
TRBJ2-5,NA,NA,TRBV5-1,14,CASSLHQGDETQYF,TGCGCCAGCAGCTTGCATCAGGGTGACGAGACCCAGTACTTC
TRBJ1-6,NA,few,TRBV29-1,13,CSVARGTNSPLHF,TGCAGCGTTGCGAGGGGGACTAATTCACCCCTCCACTTT